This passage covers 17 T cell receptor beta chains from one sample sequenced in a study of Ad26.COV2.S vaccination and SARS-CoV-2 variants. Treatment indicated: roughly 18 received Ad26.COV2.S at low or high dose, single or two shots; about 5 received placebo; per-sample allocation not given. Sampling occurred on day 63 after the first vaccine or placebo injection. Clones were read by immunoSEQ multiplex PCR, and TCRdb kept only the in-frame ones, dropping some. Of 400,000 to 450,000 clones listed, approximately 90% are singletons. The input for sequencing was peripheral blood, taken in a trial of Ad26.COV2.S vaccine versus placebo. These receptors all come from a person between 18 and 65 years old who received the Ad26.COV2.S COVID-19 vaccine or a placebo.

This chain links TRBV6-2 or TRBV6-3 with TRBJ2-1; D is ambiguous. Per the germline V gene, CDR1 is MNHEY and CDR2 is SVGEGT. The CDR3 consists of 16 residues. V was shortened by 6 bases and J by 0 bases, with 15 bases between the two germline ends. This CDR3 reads CASSYLTQSSYNEQFF. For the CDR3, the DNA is TGTGCCAGCAGCTATCTGACACAAAGCTCCTACAATGAGCAGTTCTTC.

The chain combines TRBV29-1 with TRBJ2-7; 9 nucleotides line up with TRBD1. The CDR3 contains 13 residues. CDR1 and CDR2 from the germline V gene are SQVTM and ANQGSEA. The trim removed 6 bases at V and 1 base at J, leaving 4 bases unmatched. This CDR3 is CSVFGQGSYEQYF. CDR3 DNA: TGCAGCGTCTTCGGACAGGGGTCCTACGAGCAGTACTTC.

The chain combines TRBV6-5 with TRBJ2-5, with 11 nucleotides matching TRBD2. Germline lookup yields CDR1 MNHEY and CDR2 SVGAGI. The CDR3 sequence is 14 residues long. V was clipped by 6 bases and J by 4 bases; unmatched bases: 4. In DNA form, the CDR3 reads TGTGCCAGCAGATTAGCGGGAGGGGTAGAGACCCAGTACTTC. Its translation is CASRLAGGVETQYF.

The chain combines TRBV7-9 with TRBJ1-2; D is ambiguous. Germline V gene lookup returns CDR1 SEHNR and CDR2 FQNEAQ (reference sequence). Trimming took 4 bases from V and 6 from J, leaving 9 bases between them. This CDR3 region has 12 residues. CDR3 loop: CASSSGRDGYTF. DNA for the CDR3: TGTGCCAGCAGCTCGGGCCGAGATGGCTACACCTTC.

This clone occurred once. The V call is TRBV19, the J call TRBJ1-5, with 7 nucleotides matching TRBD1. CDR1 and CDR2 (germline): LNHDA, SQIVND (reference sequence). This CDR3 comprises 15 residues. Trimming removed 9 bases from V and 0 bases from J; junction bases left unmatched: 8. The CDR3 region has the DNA TGTGCCAGCGAGACAGGGCCGTATAGCAATCAGCCCCAGCATTTT. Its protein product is CASETGPYSNQPQHF.

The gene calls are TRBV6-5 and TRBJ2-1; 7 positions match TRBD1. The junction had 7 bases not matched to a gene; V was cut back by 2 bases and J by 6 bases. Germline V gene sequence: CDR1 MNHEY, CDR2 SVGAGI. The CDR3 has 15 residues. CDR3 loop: CASSYRDSSGNEQFF. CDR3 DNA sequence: TGTGCCAGCAGTTACAGGGACAGCTCGGGCAATGAGCAGTTCTTC.

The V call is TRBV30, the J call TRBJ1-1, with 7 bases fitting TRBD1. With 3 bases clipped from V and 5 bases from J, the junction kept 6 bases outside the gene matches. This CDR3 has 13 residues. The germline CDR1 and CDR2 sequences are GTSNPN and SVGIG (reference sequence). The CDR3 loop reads CAWSAQGSTEAFF. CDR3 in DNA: TGTGCCTGGAGCGCACAGGGGAGTACTGAAGCTTTCTTT. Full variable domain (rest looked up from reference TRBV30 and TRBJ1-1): SQTIHQWPATLVQPVGSPLSLECTVEGTSNPNLYWYRQAAGRGLQLLFYSVGIGQISSEVPQNLSASRPQDRQFILSSKKLLLSDSGFYLCAWSAQGSTEAFFGQGTRLTVV.

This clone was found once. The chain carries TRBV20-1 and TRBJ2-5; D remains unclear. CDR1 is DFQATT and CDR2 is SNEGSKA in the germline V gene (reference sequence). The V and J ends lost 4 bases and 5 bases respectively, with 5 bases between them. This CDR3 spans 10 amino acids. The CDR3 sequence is CSANEETQYF. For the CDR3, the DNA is TGCAGTGCTAATGAGGAGACCCAGTACTTC.

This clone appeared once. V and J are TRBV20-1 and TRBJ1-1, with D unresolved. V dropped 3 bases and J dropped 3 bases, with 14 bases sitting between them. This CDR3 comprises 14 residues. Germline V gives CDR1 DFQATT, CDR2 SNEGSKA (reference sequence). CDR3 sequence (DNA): TGCAGTGCTAGTAGGACGGGCCCGGACACTGAAGCTTTCTTT. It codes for CSASRTGPDTEAFF.

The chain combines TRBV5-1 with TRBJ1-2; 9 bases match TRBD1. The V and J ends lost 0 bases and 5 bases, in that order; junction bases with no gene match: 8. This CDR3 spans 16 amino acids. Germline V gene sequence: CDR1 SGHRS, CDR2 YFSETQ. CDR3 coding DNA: TGCGCCAGCAGCTTGGGTACCGGGACAGGGCGTTATGGCTACACCTTC. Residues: CASSLGTGTGRYGYTF.

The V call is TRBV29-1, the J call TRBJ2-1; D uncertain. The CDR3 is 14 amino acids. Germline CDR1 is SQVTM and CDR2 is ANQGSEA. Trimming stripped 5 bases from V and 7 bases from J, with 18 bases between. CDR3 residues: CSVSHFTSINEQFF. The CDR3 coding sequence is TGCAGCGTTTCCCATTTCACCTCGATAAATGAGCAGTTCTTC.

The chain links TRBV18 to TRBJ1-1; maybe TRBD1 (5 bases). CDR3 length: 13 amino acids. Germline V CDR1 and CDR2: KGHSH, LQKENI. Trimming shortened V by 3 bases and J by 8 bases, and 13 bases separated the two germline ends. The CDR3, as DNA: TGTGCCAGCTCACCTGACAGTTCGCGGGAAGCTTTCTTT. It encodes CASSPDSSREAFF.

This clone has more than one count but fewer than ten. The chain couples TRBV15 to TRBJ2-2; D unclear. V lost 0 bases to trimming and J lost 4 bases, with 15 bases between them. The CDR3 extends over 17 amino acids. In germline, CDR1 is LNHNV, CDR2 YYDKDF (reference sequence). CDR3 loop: CATSRDGKIAVTGELFF. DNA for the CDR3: TGTGCCACCAGCAGAGATGGGAAGATAGCAGTCACCGGGGAGCTGTTTTTT. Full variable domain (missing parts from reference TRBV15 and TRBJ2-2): DAMVIQNPRYQVTQFGKPVTLSCSQTLNHNVMYWYQQKSSQAPKLLFHYYDKDFNNEADTPDNFQSRRPNTSFCFLDIRSPGLGDTAMYLCATSRDGKIAVTGELFFGEGSRLTVL.

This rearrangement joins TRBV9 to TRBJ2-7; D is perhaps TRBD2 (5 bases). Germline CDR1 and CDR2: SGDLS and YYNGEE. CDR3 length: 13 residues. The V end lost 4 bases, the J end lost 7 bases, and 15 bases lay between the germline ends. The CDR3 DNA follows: TGTGCCAGCAGCCCCAACCTGTCGGGGGAGCAGTACTTC. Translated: CASSPNLSGEQYF. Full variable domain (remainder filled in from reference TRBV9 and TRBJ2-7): DSGVTQTPKHLITATGQRVTLRCSPRSGDLSVYWYQQSLDQGLQFLIQYYNGEERAKGNILERFSAQQFPDLHSELNLSSLELGDSALYFCASSPNLSGEQYFGPGTRLTVT.

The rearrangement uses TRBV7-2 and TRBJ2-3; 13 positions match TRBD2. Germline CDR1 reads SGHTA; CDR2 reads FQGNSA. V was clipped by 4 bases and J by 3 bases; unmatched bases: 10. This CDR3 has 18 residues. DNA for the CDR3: TGTGCCAGCAGCTCTCGACTAGCGGGAGGAGTCGTTACAGATACGCAGTATTTT. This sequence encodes CASSSRLAGGVVTDTQYF.

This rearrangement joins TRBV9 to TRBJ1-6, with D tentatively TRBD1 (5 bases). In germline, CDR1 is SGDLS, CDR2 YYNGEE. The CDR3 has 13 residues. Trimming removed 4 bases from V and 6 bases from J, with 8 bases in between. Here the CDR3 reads CASSSGPNSPLHF. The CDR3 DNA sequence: TGTGCCAGCAGCTCAGGGCCTAATTCACCCCTCCACTTT.

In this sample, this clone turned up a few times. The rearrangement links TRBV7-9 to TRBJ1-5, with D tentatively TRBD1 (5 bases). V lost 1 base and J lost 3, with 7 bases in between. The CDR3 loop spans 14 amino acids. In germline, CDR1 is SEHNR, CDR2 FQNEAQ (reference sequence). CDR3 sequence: CASSLEGLNQPQHF. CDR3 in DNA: TGTGCCAGCAGCTTAGAGGGGCTCAATCAGCCCCAGCATTTT. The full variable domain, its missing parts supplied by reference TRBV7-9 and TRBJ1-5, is DTGVSQNPRHKITKRGQNVTFRCDPISEHNRLYWYRQTLGQGPEFLTYFQNEAQLEKSRLLSDRFSAERPKGSFSTLEIQRTEQGDSAMYLCASSLEGLNQPQHFGDGTRLSIL.